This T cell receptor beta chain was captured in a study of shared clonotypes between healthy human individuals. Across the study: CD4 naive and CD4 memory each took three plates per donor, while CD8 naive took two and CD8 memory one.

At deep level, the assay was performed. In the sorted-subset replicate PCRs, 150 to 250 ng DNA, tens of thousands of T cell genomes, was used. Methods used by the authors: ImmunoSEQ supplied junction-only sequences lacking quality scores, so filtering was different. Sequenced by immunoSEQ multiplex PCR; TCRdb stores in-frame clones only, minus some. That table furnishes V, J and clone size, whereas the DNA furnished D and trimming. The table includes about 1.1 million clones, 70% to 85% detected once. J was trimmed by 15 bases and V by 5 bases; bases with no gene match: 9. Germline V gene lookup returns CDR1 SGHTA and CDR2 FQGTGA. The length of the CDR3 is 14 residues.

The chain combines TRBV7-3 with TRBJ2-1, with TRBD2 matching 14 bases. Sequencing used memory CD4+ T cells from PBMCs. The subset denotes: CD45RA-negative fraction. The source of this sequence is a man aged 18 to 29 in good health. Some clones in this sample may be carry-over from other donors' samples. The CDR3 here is CASSLGTSGSATFF. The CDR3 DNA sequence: TGTGCCAGCAGCCTAGGGACTAGCGGGAGTGCCACGTTCTTC.